This TCR beta chain came from a study of blood T cell repertoires in COVID-19. The wider study: Material from acute and convalescent COVID-19 was sourced from the United States, Italy and Spain. Sources were T cells, B-cell-depleted T cells, or PBMCs; the material itself was cDNA or gDNA.

The CDR3 runs to 13 residues. With V trimmed by 7 bases and J by 3 bases, 4 bases remained unmatched. Germline values: CDR1 SQVTM, CDR2 ANQGSEA. How the authors handled the data: Reference gene primer amplification in the assay estimated nucleated cell counts. The method was immunoSEQ multiplex PCR; TCRdb's version includes in-frame clones alone and lacks a portion of them. V and J calls and clone size come straight from that table; D and trimming were deduced from the DNA. The sample includes about 140,000 clones, under 80% of them seen just once. The chain combines TRBV29-1 with TRBJ1-2; 11 nucleotides line up with TRBD1. The sequence derives from a man aged 60 to 75 with acute or convalescent COVID-19. Sequencing was carried out using peripheral blood. For the CDR3, the DNA is TGCAGCGCGGGACAGGGGGTGGACTATGGCTACACCTTC. Amino acids: CSAGQGVDYGYTF.